This T cell receptor (beta chain) was recorded in a study of T cell responses to AZD1222 COVID-19 vaccine. This CDR3 contains 15 residues. Germline CDR1 is LNHDA and CDR2 is SQIVND (reference sequence). V gave up 4 bases and J gave up 4 bases, with 13 bases separating them. The table lists this clone with a few counts. Its antigen is still unknown. This table comes from immunoSEQ multiplex PCR, and its TCRdb copy is limited to in-frame clones, with some not included. The data contain 130,000 or so clones, roughly 93% of them singletons. Study outcomes and limitations: Spike-wide coverage was observed for vaccine-associated CD4 TCRs, with dominant responses at 160-218 and 743-854.

The sample consisted of peripheral blood, taken on day 0 of AZD1222 vaccination. This receptor was obtained from an adult in good health. The V call is TRBV19, the J call TRBJ1-4; TRBD1 might be the D (5 bases). The CDR3 sequence: CASSTSGGLNEKLFF. DNA of the CDR3: TGTGCCAGTAGTACTTCGGGGGGACTTAATGAAAAACTGTTTTTT.